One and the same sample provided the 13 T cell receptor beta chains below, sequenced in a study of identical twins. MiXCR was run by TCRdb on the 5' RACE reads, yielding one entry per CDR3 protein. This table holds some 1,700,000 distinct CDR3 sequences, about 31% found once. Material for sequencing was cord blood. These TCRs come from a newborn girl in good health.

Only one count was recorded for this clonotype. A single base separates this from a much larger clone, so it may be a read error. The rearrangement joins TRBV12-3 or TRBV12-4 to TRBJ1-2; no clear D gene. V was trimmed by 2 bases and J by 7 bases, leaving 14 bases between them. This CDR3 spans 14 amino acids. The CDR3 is CASSLNRADCGYTF. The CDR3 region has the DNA TGTGCCAGCAGTTTAAATCGAGCGGACTGTGGCTACACCTTC.

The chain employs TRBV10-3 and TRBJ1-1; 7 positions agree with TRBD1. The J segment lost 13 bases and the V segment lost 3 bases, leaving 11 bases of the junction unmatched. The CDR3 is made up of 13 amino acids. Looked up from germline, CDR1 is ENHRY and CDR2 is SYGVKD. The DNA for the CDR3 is TGTGCCATCAGTGACCGAGAGACAGGGAAAGTTTTCTTT. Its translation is CAISDRETGKVFF.

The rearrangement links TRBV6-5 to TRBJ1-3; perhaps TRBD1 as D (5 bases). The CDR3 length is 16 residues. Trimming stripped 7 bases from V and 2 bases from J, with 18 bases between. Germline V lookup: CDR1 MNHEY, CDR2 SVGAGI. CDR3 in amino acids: CASTTGGERAGNTIYF. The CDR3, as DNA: TGTGCCAGCACCACCGGGGGGGAACGGGCTGGAAACACCATATATTTT.

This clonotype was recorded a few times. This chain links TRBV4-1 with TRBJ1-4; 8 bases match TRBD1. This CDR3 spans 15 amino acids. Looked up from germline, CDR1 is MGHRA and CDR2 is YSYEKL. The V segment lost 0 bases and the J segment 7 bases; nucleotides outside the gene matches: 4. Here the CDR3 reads CASSQEGDRGEKLFF. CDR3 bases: TGCGCCAGCAGCCAAGAAGGAGACAGGGGTGAAAAACTGTTTTTT.

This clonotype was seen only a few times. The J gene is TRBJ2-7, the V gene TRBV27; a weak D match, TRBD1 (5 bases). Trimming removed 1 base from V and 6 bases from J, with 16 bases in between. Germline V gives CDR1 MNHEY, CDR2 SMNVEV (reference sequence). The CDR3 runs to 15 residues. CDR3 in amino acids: CASSLYPKERGEQYF. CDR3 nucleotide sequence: TGTGCCAGCAGTTTATACCCCAAGGAAAGGGGCGAGCAGTACTTC.

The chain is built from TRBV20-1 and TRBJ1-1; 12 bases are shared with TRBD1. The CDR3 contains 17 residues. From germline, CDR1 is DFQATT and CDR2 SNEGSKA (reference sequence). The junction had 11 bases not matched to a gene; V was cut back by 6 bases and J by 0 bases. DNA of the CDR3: TGCAGTGCGACTTTCCGGGACAGGGGGCCTATGAACACTGAAGCTTTCTTT. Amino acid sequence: CSATFRDRGPMNTEAFF.

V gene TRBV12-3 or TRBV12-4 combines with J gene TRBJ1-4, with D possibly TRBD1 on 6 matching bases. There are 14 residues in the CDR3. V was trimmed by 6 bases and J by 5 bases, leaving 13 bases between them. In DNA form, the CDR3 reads TGTGCCAGCAGGCAACAGGGAAGGAATGAAAAACTGTTTTTT. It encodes CASRQQGRNEKLFF.

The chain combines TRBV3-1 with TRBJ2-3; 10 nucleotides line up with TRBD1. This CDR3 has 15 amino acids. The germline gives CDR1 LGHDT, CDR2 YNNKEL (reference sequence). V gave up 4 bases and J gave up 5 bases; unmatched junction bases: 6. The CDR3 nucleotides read TGTGCCAGCAGCCCGGGGACAGGGGTGAAAGATACGCAGTATTTT. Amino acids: CASSPGTGVKDTQYF.

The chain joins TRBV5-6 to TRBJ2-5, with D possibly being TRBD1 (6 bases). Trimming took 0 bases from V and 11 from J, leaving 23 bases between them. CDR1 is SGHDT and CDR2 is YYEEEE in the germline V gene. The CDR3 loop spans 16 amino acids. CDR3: CASSLGQGSWHNEQYF. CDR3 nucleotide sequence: TGTGCCAGCAGCTTGGGCCAGGGGTCATGGCACAATGAGCAGTACTTC. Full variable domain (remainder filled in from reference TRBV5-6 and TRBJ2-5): DAGVTQSPTHLIKTRGQQVTLRCSPKSGHDTVSWYQQALGQGPQFIFQYYEEEERQRGNFPDRFSGHQFPNYSSELNVNALLLGDSALYLCASSLGQGSWHNEQYFGPGTRLLVL.

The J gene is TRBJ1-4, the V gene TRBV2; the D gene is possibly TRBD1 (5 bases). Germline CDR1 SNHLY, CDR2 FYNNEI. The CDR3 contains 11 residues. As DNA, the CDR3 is TGTGGCAAGCAATCAGGGGAAAAACTGTTTTTT. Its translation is CGKQSGEKLFF.

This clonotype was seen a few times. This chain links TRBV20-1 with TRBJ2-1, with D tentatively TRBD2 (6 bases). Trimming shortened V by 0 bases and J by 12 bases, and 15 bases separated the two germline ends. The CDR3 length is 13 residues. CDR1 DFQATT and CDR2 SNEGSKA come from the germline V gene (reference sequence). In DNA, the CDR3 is TGCAGTGCTAGAGATGGGACTTCCCAGGGGCAGTTCTTC. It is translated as CSARDGTSQGQFF.

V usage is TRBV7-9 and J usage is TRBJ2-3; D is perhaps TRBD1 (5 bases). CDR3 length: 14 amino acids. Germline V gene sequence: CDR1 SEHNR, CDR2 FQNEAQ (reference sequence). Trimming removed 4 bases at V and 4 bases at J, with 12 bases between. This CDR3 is CASSSLDSSDTQYF. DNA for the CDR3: TGTGCCAGCAGCTCGCTAGACAGCTCAGATACGCAGTATTTT.

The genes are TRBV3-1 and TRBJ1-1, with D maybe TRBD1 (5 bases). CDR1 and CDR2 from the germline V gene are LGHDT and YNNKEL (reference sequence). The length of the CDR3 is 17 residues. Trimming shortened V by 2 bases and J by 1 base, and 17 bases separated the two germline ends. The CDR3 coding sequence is TGTGCCAGCAGCCAATTCCCCCCGGGACCCCCGAACACTGAAGCTTTCTTT. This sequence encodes CASSQFPPGPPNTEAFF.